A single sample gave rise to the 8 T cell receptor beta chains below, sequenced in a study of T cell responses to AZD1222 COVID-19 vaccine. Method: immunoSEQ multiplex PCR; TCRdb's copy keeps in-frame clones and lacks some. This table holds 150,000 or so clones, roughly nine tenths found once. The sequences come from peripheral blood, collected 28 days after the second AZD1222 dose. All receptors come from an adult who received the AZD1222 COVID-19 vaccine.

The chain is built from TRBV9 and TRBJ2-5; D uncertain. CDR1 and CDR2 (germline): SGDLS, YYNGEE. V was shortened by 3 bases and J by 7 bases, with 13 bases between the two germline ends. CDR3 length equals 13 residues. Here the CDR3 DNA reads TGTGCCAGCAGCGGGCATGTAGATGGGACCCAGTACTTC. The encoded protein is CASSGHVDGTQYF.

This chain links TRBV5-1 with TRBJ2-2, with D perhaps assigned TRBD1 or TRBD2 (6 bases each). From germline, CDR1 is SGHRS and CDR2 YFSETQ. The CDR3 loop spans 16 amino acids. V lost 0 bases and J 7 bases, leaving 16 bases between the germline ends. The CDR3 here is CASSLARRGRNGELFF. DNA of the CDR3: TGCGCCAGCAGCTTGGCGCGTCGGGGGCGTAACGGGGAGCTGTTTTTT.

This chain connects TRBV5-1 to TRBJ1-2, with D maybe TRBD1 (5 bases). Trimming pared 4 bases from V and 4 bases from J, leaving 17 bases between. The length of the CDR3 is 15 residues. CDR1 and CDR2 (germline): SGHRS, YFSETQ. CDR3 nucleotide sequence: TGCGCCAGCAGCCAATCCCTAGGGGTAATCTATGGCTACACCTTC. This sequence encodes CASSQSLGVIYGYTF.

DNA for the CDR3: TGCGCCAGCAGCTTGGCGGGGGCTAGAGAGACCCAGTACTTC. It specifies CASSLAGARETQYF. The chain employs TRBV5-1 and TRBJ2-5; D is tentatively TRBD1 or TRBD2 (6 bases each). V gave up 0 bases and J gave up 4 bases, with 10 bases separating them. CDR3 length: 14 residues. From germline, CDR1 is SGHRS and CDR2 YFSETQ.

The J gene is TRBJ1-5, the V gene TRBV19; D unresolved. V lost 3 bases and J 1 base, leaving 7 bases between the germline ends. CDR1 LNHDA and CDR2 SQIVND come from the germline V gene (reference sequence). The CDR3 has 14 amino acids. CDR3: CASSIGESNQPQHF. Here the CDR3 DNA reads TGTGCCAGTAGTATTGGGGAAAGCAATCAGCCCCAGCATTTT.

CDR3 residues: CASSIRGSDEAFF. The CDR3 region has the DNA TGTGCCAGTAGTATCAGGGGGTCCGATGAAGCTTTCTTT. The chain joins TRBV19 to TRBJ1-1; 7 bases are a match to TRBD1. V was clipped by 3 bases and J by 7 bases; unmatched bases: 5. This CDR3 has 13 amino acids. Per the germline V gene, CDR1 is LNHDA and CDR2 is SQIVND (reference sequence).

The chain employs TRBV5-4 and TRBJ1-1, with 7 bases identical to TRBD1. The CDR3 spans 14 residues. Germline V gene lookup returns CDR1 SGHNT and CDR2 YYREEE (reference sequence). J lost 4 bases, V lost 5 bases, and 8 bases had no gene match. CDR3 protein: CASRSDRIGTEAFF. In DNA, the CDR3 is TGTGCCAGCAGATCGGACAGGATCGGCACTGAAGCTTTCTTT. Looking up the rest from reference TRBV5-4 and TRBJ1-1 gives the full variable domain: ETGVTQSPTHLIKTRGQQVTLRCSSQSGHNTVSWYQQALGQGPQFIFQYYREEENGRGNFPPRFSGLQFPNYSSELNVNALELDDSALYLCASRSDRIGTEAFFGQGTRLTVV.

The chain couples TRBV21-1 to TRBJ2-5; the table names TRBD2, a call not compared with the DNA. TRBV21-1 is deemed a pseudogene. The CDR3 is 15 residues long. The CDR3 sequence: CASSKVESQEETQYF. CDR3 sequence (DNA): TGTGCCAGCAGCAAAGTAGAATCCCAAGAAGAGACCCAGTACTTC.